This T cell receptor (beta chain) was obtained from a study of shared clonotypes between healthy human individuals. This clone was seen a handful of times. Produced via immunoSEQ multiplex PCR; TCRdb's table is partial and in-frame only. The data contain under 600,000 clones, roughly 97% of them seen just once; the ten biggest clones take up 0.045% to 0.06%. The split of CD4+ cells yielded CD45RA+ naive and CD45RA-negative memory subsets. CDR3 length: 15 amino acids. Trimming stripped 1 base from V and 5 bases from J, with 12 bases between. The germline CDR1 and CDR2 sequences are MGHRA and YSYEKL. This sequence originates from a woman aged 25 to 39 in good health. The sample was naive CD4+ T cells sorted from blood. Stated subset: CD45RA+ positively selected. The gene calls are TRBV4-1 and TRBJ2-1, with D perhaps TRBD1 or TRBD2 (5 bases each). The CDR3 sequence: CASSQAGTRNNEQFF. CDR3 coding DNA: TGCGCCAGCAGCCAAGCCGGGACCAGAAACAATGAGCAGTTCTTC.